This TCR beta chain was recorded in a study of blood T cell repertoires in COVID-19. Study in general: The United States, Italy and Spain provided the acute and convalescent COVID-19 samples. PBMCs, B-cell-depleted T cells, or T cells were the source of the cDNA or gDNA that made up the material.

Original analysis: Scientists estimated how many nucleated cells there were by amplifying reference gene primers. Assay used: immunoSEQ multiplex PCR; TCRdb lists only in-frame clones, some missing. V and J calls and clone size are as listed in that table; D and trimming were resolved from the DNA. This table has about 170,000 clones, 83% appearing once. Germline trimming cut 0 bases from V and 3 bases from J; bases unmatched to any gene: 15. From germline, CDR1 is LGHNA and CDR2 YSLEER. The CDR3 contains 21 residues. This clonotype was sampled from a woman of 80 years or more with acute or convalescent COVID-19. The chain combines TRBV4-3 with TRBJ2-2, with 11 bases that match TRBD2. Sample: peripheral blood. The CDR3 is CASSQDRWTSGYVPDTGELFF. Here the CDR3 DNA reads TGCGCCAGCAGCCAAGATCGGTGGACTAGCGGGTACGTGCCGGACACCGGGGAGCTGTTTTTT.